Below are 15 T cell receptor beta chains sequenced from a single sample in a study of response to subunit inactivated influenza vaccine. TCRdb independently ran MiXCR on the RT-PCR reads; one entry per CDR3 protein. The sample carries about 160,000 distinct CDR3 sequences, around 9.9% recorded once. Sequencing used non-naive T cells sorted from PBMCs, obtained more than 35 days after vaccination. These receptors were collected from a man aged 50 or older who received an inactivated influenza vaccine.

The table lists this clonotype with a few counts. J is TRBJ2-1 and V is TRBV12-3 or TRBV12-4; TRBD2 matches 12 bases. V trimming: 6 bases; J trimming: 13 bases; junction bases outside the gene matches: 13. The length of the CDR3 is 15 residues. The CDR3 DNA sequence: TGTGCCAGCAGGTCGGGACTAGCGGGTGGACCTACCCAGTTCTTC. The encoded protein is CASRSGLAGGPTQFF.

This clonotype was found a few times. At one of its ends the junction is not consistent with the germline gene, which may arise from a read error. This chain connects TRBV4-3 to TRBJ2-7, with unresolved D. The CDR3 length is 15 residues. Germline CDR1 and CDR2: LGHNA and YSLEER. CDR3: CANSQESRVSYEQYF. CDR3 nucleotide sequence: TGCGCCAACAGCCAAGAGTCCCGGGTTTCCTACGAGCAGTACTTC.

The sample holds many counts of this clonotype. V and J are TRBV3-1 and TRBJ2-7; 8 bases agree with TRBD1. This CDR3 has 14 residues. V lost 1 base, J lost 5 bases, and 4 bases stayed unmatched. Germline CDR1 and CDR2: LGHDT and YNNKEL (reference sequence). DNA for the CDR3: TGTGCCAGCAGCCAAGCGGCAGGGGGCGACGAGCAGTACTTC. Translated: CASSQAAGGDEQYF.

The gene calls are TRBV11-2 and TRBJ2-1; 7 bases agree with TRBD1. In germline, CDR1 is SGHAT, CDR2 FQNNGV. CDR3 length: 13 amino acids. The junction had 4 bases not matched to a gene; V was cut back by 2 bases and J by 9 bases. CDR3 bases: TGTGCCAGCAGCTTACTCCGGACAGGTGAGCAGTTCTTC. Residues: CASSLLRTGEQFF. Based on the CDR3 plus reference TRBV11-2 and TRBJ2-1, the full variable domain is EAGVAQSPRYKIIEKRQSVAFWCNPISGHATLYWYQQILGQGPKLLIQFQNNGVVDDSQLPKDRFSAERLKGVDSTLKIQPAKLEDSAVYLCASSLLRTGEQFFGPGTRLTVL.

The chain joins TRBV2 to TRBJ2-7; D call uncertain. The germline V gene has CDR1 SNHLY and CDR2 FYNNEI. CDR3 length: 12 residues. V was trimmed by 8 bases and J by 3 bases, leaving 11 bases between them. CDR3 in amino acids: CASALNVYEQYF. The DNA of the CDR3 is TGTGCCAGCGCTTTGAATGTCTACGAGCAGTACTTC.

The chain joins TRBV6-1 to TRBJ2-1; D possibly corresponds to TRBD2 (5 bases). Germline CDR1 reads MNHNS; CDR2 reads SASEGT. CDR3 size: 14 residues. The V and J ends lost 6 bases and 2 bases respectively, with 11 bases between them. The CDR3 region is CASRWRVPYNEQFF. The CDR3 DNA reads as TGTGCCAGCAGATGGCGGGTACCCTACAATGAGCAGTTCTTC.

This clonotype was found many times. This chain links TRBV29-1 with TRBJ1-5; TRBD1 matches 7 bases. This CDR3 comprises 14 residues. J lost 4 bases, V lost 6 bases, and 9 bases had no gene match. CDR1 is SQVTM, CDR2 ANQGSEA, per germline. CDR3 sequence: CSVIGTDSNQPQHF. In nucleotides, the CDR3 is TGCAGCGTGATCGGGACAGATAGTAATCAGCCCCAGCATTTT.

The V gene is TRBV24-1, the J gene TRBJ2-5, with unresolved D. Trimming cost V 1 base and J 4 bases, with 3 bases left between them. The CDR3 is made up of 12 amino acids. The germline V gene has CDR1 KGHDR and CDR2 SFDVKD. The CDR3 region is CATSDLRETQYF. The DNA for the CDR3 is TGTGCCACCAGTGATTTAAGAGAGACCCAGTACTTC.

In its sample, this clonotype was seen many times. An end of the junction does not agree with germline; a read error may underlie this. V is TRBV4-2 and J is TRBJ2-3; D is perhaps TRBD2 (5 bases). The CDR3 loop spans 16 amino acids. Germline CDR1 LGHNA, CDR2 YNFKEQ. Written as DNA, the CDR3 is TGCGCCAGCAGCCAACCATCGGGGTCTGGCACAGATACGCAGTATTTT. This translates into CASSQPSGSGTDTQYF.

This chain uses TRBV7-6 with TRBJ1-1; 8 positions agree with TRBD1. Germline lookup yields CDR1 SGHVS and CDR2 FNYEAQ. Trimming at V came to 6 bases and at J to 5 bases, leaving 5 bases not matched to a gene. This CDR3 comprises 13 residues. The CDR3 sequence is CASSQDRETEAFF. The CDR3 nucleotides read TGTGCCAGCAGTCAGGACAGGGAGACTGAAGCTTTCTTT. Looking up the rest from reference TRBV7-6 and TRBJ1-1 gives the full variable domain: GAGVSQSPRYKVTKRGQDVALRCDPISGHVSLYWYRQALGQGPEFLTYFNYEAQQDKSGLPNDRFSAERPEGSISTLTIQRTEQRDSAMYRCASSQDRETEAFFGQGTRLTVV.

The chain employs TRBV28 and TRBJ1-2; the D gene is possibly TRBD1 (6 bases). Trimming took 7 bases from V and 7 from J, leaving 22 bases between them. CDR1 is MDHEN and CDR2 is SYDVKM in the germline V gene. This CDR3 is built from 15 residues. This CDR3 is CASIPGRVRGGGYTF. The DNA for the CDR3 is TGTGCCAGCATTCCCGGAAGAGTGAGAGGGGGTGGCTACACCTTC.

There are a few counts of this clonotype. This rearrangement joins TRBV2 to TRBJ2-7; a weak D match, TRBD2 (5 bases). The CDR3 loop spans 12 amino acids. V lost 2 bases and J lost 9, with 11 bases in between. Germline V gene lookup returns CDR1 SNHLY and CDR2 FYNNEI. This CDR3 reads CASSESGIGQYF. The DNA for the CDR3 is TGTGCCAGCAGTGAATCGGGGATAGGGCAGTACTTC. The full variable domain, in which reference TRBV2 and TRBJ2-7 provide the parts outside the CDR3, is EPEVTQTPSHQVTQMGQEVILRCVPISNHLYFYWYRQILGQKVEFLVSFYNNEISEKSEIFDDQFSVERPDGSNFTLKIRSTKLEDSAMYFCASSESGIGQYFGPGTRLTVT.

This clonotype turned up a few times. The rearrangement joins TRBV4-2 to TRBJ1-3; D is undetermined. This CDR3 is built from 15 residues. Trimming pared 0 bases from V and 7 bases from J, leaving 13 bases between. Germline assignment: CDR1 LGHNA and CDR2 YNFKEQ. The CDR3 loop reads CASSQDPGSSNTIYF. The CDR3 DNA sequence: TGTGCCAGCAGCCAAGATCCGGGCAGTTCCAACACCATATATTTT.

This clonotype has a handful of counts. The J gene is TRBJ2-7, the V gene TRBV11-2; no clear D. Trimming took off 5 bases at V and 3 bases at J, with 8 bases between the two ends. Germline V CDR1 and CDR2: SGHAT, FQNNGV. The CDR3 extends over 12 amino acids. This CDR3 is CASSSDFYEQYF. In DNA, the CDR3 is TGTGCCAGCAGCAGCGACTTCTACGAGCAGTACTTC.

The chain joins TRBV4-2 to TRBJ1-3; no clear D gene. Trimming removed 8 bases from V and 0 bases from J, with 11 bases in between. The CDR3 consists of 14 residues. Germline lookup yields CDR1 LGHNA and CDR2 YNFKEQ. The CDR3 region is CASGGFNSGNTIYF. CDR3 DNA: TGTGCCAGCGGCGGGTTCAACTCTGGAAACACCATATATTTT.